These 30 T cell receptor beta chains originate from one sample sequenced in a study of T cells after yellow fever vaccination. TCRdb redid the calling of the 5' RACE reads with MiXCR, one entry per CDR3 protein. The table records 300,000 to 400,000 distinct CDR3 sequences, 8.7% of them present only once. The sample in question was PBMCs, obtained on the day of the first yellow fever vaccination. These receptors all come from a man aged 18-30 years who received the YFV17D yellow fever vaccine.

In its sample, this clonotype was seen many times. The genes are TRBV6-2 or TRBV6-3 and TRBJ2-7; TRBD2 matches 9 bases. The CDR3 length is 15 residues. Germline loops: CDR1 MNHEY, CDR2 SVGEGT. The trim removed 7 bases at V and 1 base at J, leaving 8 bases unmatched. DNA for the CDR3: TGTGCCAGCACCTCCGGGCGGGGGGGTTCCTACGAGCAGTACGTC. Its translation: CASTSGRGGSYEQYV.

This clonotype has just a few counts. The CDR3 does not end in the conserved phenylalanine or tryptophan, so this is likely a read error. The DNA for the CDR3 is TGCGCCAGCAGCTTGGGGGACGCCTCCCCCCTCCACCTT. Its translation is CASSLGDASPLHL. The rearrangement uses TRBV5-1 and TRBJ1-6, with D possibly TRBD1 on 5 matching bases. V lost 0 bases to trimming and J lost 13 bases, with 11 bases between them. The CDR3 is 13 amino acids. Per germline, CDR1 SGHRS and CDR2 YFSETQ.

The V call is TRBV5-1, the J call TRBJ2-1, with D possibly matching TRBD2 (6 bases). V was cut by 0 bases and J by 0 bases, with 10 bases left in between. Germline CDR1 is SGHRS and CDR2 is YFSETQ. This CDR3 comprises 16 residues. The CDR3 bases are TGCGCCAGCAGCTTGGCCACGACTAGCTCCTACAATGAGCAGTTCTTC. Amino acids: CASSLATTSSYNEQFF.

The sample holds many counts of this clonotype. J is TRBJ2-1 and V is TRBV2; D is unresolved. Between the trimmed V and J ends, which lost 8 bases and 9 bases, there was a span of 11 bases. The length of the CDR3 is 11 residues. Germline assignment: CDR1 SNHLY and CDR2 FYNNEI. This chain's CDR3 is CASRTVSEQFF. CDR3 sequence (DNA): TGTGCCAGCCGGACGGTTAGTGAGCAGTTCTTC.

Many counts were recorded for this clonotype. V is TRBV5-1 and J is TRBJ2-4; unclear D gene. V dropped 0 bases and J dropped 5 bases, with 6 bases sitting between them. The germline V gene has CDR1 SGHRS and CDR2 YFSETQ. CDR3 size: 13 residues. This CDR3 is CASSLGNENIQYF. The CDR3 region has the DNA TGCGCCAGCAGCTTGGGGAATGAAAACATTCAGTACTTC.

As regards this clonotype: An end of the junction does not agree with germline; a read error may underlie this. V is TRBV20-1 and J is TRBJ2-7; 10 bases align to TRBD2. This CDR3 comprises 15 residues. Germline V gives CDR1 DFQATT, CDR2 SNEGSKA (reference sequence). The CDR3 DNA follows: TGCTGTGCTAGCGGGCTTAGCGGGGGGACCTACGAGCAGTACTTC. As protein: CCASGLSGGTYEQYF.

This chain joins TRBV11-2 and TRBJ2-1, with a possible D match to TRBD1 (6 bases). Germline lookup yields CDR1 SGHAT and CDR2 FQNNGV. This CDR3 is built from 13 residues. The V end lost 3 bases, the J end lost 9 bases, and 12 bases lay between the germline ends. The CDR3, as DNA: TGTGCCAGCAGCTTTCAGGGGCTCGGTGAGCAGTTCTTC. It codes for CASSFQGLGEQFF.

This clonotype was counted at least ten times. The rearrangement uses TRBV20-1 and TRBJ1-5, with D uncertain. Germline assignment: CDR1 DFQATT and CDR2 SNEGSKA (reference sequence). This CDR3 contains 17 residues. V lost 3 bases to trimming and J lost 3 bases, with 21 bases between them. CDR3 amino acids: CSARPRAGRGPNQPQHF. CDR3 nucleotide sequence: TGCAGTGCTAGGCCCCGGGCGGGCCGAGGCCCCAATCAGCCCCAGCATTTT.

This sequence joins TRBV11-2 and TRBJ1-1; D is unresolved. V was trimmed by 5 bases and J by 4 bases, leaving 14 bases between them. Per germline, CDR1 SGHAT and CDR2 FQNNGV. The CDR3 is made up of 14 amino acids. In DNA, the CDR3 is TGTGCCAGCAGCCCAAGGGCCCAGGCCACTGAAGCTTTCTTT. It specifies CASSPRAQATEAFF.

The table lists this clonotype with a few counts. The chain combines TRBV7-9 with TRBJ2-7; unclear D gene. The CDR3 loop spans 11 amino acids. The germline V gene has CDR1 SEHNR and CDR2 FQNEAQ (reference sequence). With 5 bases removed from V and 7 bases from J, the gap between germline ends came to 9 bases. The CDR3 spells CASSPRHEQYF. In DNA, the CDR3 is TGTGCCAGCAGCCCCCGCCATGAGCAGTACTTC.

The chain employs TRBV7-3 and TRBJ2-7; D tentatively fits TRBD1 or TRBD2 (6 bases each). V shed 4 bases and J shed 2 bases, with 12 bases lying between them. Germline assignment: CDR1 SGHTA and CDR2 FQGTGA. This CDR3 region has 14 residues. The CDR3 sequence is CASSWKGGTYEQYF. The CDR3, as DNA: TGTGCCAGCAGCTGGAAAGGGGGGACCTACGAGCAGTACTTC.

The chain recombines TRBV20-1 with TRBJ2-5; D ambiguous. CDR1 DFQATT and CDR2 SNEGSKA come from the germline V gene (reference sequence). V lost 2 bases and J 4 bases, leaving 2 bases between the germline ends. This CDR3 contains 10 residues. The chain's CDR3 is CSARTETQYF. The CDR3 DNA reads TGCAGTGCTAGAACAGAGACCCAGTACTTC.

V gene TRBV7-9 combines with J gene TRBJ1-1; D unresolved. V was cut by 4 bases and J by 1 base, with 4 bases left in between. This CDR3 region has 12 residues. Germline CDR1 SEHNR, CDR2 FQNEAQ (reference sequence). CDR3 nucleotide sequence: TGTGCCAGCAGCTGGAAGAACACTGAAGCTTTCTTT. Translation gives CASSWKNTEAFF.

This clonotype occurred a few times. The chain uses TRBV18 and TRBJ2-7, with unresolved D. Trimming removed 2 bases from V and 4 bases from J, with 15 bases in between. From germline, CDR1 is KGHSH and CDR2 LQKENI. The CDR3 has 15 amino acids. The CDR3 region is CASSPRPEPIYEQYV. As DNA, the CDR3 is TGTGCCAGCTCACCAAGACCGGAGCCGATTTACGAGCAGTACGTC.

The chain carries TRBV2 and TRBJ2-7; D is undetermined. This CDR3 comprises 14 residues. CDR1 and CDR2 from the germline V gene are SNHLY and FYNNEI. The V gene lost 7 bases and the J gene lost 1 base, with 14 bases spanning the gap. The DNA for the CDR3 is TGTGCCAGCACCGGCCAGTTCTCATCCTACGAGCAGTACGTC. It translates to CASTGQFSSYEQYV.

This clonotype was detected many times. V usage is TRBV11-2 and J usage is TRBJ2-1, with D perhaps matching TRBD2 (7 bases). CDR1 is SGHAT, CDR2 FQNNGV, per germline. Trimming took off 0 bases at V and 0 bases at J, with 15 bases between the two ends. The CDR3 contains 18 residues. CDR3 coding DNA: TGTGCCAGCAGCTTAGATCTGGGGGGCGGGAGCTCCTACAATGAGCAGTTCTTC. The encoded protein is CASSLDLGGGSSYNEQFF.

In this sample, this clonotype turned up a few times. The rearrangement uses TRBV2 and TRBJ2-1; 8 bases fit TRBD1. Per the germline V gene, CDR1 is SNHLY and CDR2 is FYNNEI. V shed 3 bases and J 2 bases; nucleotides not matched to a gene: 6. The CDR3 consists of 16 residues. CDR3 residues: CASSEPGGSTYNEQFF. CDR3 DNA sequence: TGTGCCAGCAGTGAGCCAGGGGGCTCGACCTACAATGAGCAGTTCTTC.

This clonotype occurred a few times. V and J are TRBV7-2 and TRBJ2-3; TRBD1 might be the D (5 bases). The CDR3 spans 14 residues. From germline, CDR1 is SGHTA and CDR2 FQGNSA. The V end lost 3 bases, the J end lost 2 bases, and 9 bases lay between the germline ends. In DNA form, the CDR3 reads TGTGCCAGCAGCTTTGGGGCGGACACAGATACGCAGTATTTT. It translates to CASSFGADTDTQYF. Variable domain in full (rest from reference TRBV7-2 and TRBJ2-3): GAGVSQSPSNKVTEKGKDVELRCDPISGHTALYWYRQSLGQGLEFLIYFQGNSAPDKSGLPSDRFSAERTGGSVSTLTIQRTQQEDSAVYLCASSFGADTDTQYFGPGTRLTVL.

The gene calls are TRBV2 and TRBJ2-7; possible D gene TRBD1, 5 bases. This CDR3 is 13 amino acids long. From germline, CDR1 is SNHLY and CDR2 FYNNEI. V gave up 6 bases and J gave up 3 bases, with 12 bases separating them. The CDR3 spells CASRDFDSYEQYF. The CDR3 coding sequence is TGTGCCAGCAGGGATTTTGACAGCTACGAGCAGTACTTC.

The table lists this clonotype with a few counts. The chain is built from TRBV25-1 and TRBJ2-3, with D hard to call. Germline V gene sequence: CDR1 MGHDK, CDR2 SYGVNS. The V end was cut by 8 bases, the J end by 5 bases, with 8 bases between. CDR3 length equals 11 residues. The CDR3 is CASLLQDTQYF. The CDR3 nucleotides read TGTGCCAGCCTCCTACAAGATACGCAGTATTTT.

At least ten counts were recorded for this clonotype. V usage is TRBV14 and J usage is TRBJ2-2; D tentatively reads TRBD1 or TRBD2 (6 bases each). Germline values: CDR1 SGHDN, CDR2 FVKESK. There are 16 residues in the CDR3. V gave up 4 bases and J gave up 4 bases, with 16 bases separating them. The CDR3 spells CASSPRGGRTTGELFF. CDR3 in DNA: TGTGCCAGCAGCCCCCGAGGGGGGCGCACCACCGGGGAGCTGTTTTTT.

J is TRBJ2-3 and V is TRBV5-4, with D hard to call. The CDR3 consists of 15 residues. Trimming shortened V by 4 bases and J by 1 base, and 13 bases separated the two germline ends. Germline V gives CDR1 SGHNT, CDR2 YYREEE (reference sequence). The DNA of the CDR3 is TGTGCCAGCAGCATGCCCTTGTCTGGCACAGATACGCAGTATTTT. It specifies CASSMPLSGTDTQYF.

The rearrangement joins TRBV27 to TRBJ1-4, with D possibly matching TRBD1 (5 bases). This CDR3 has 15 residues. V lost 1 base and J 0 bases, leaving 6 bases between the germline ends. Germline assignment: CDR1 MNHEY and CDR2 SMNVEV (reference sequence). CDR3 nucleotide sequence: TGTGCCAGCAGTTTATGGGGGGCAACTAATGAAAAACTGTTTTTT. Protein product: CASSLWGATNEKLFF.

This clonotype was counted ten times or more. The chain couples TRBV20-1 to TRBJ2-4; D uncertain. Trimming cost V 1 base and J 0 bases, with 4 bases left between them. This CDR3 is 13 amino acids long. Germline V gives CDR1 DFQATT, CDR2 SNEGSKA (reference sequence). The CDR3 DNA follows: TGCAGTGCTAGAGTCCCAGCCAAAAACATTCAGTACTTC. Residues: CSARVPAKNIQYF.

This clonotype was picked up many times. The genes are TRBV5-1 and TRBJ2-1; the match to TRBD2 covers 8 bases. Germline V gene sequence: CDR1 SGHRS, CDR2 YFSETQ. The CDR3 sequence is 13 residues long. Germline trimming cut 5 bases from V and 14 bases from J; bases unmatched to any gene: 12. CDR3 protein: CASSSVSGTREFF. In DNA form, the CDR3 reads TGCGCCAGCAGTTCTGTTTCCGGGACTAGGGAGTTCTTC.

The CDR3 reads CAWSVLTGELFF. As DNA, the CDR3 is TGTGCCTGGAGTGTACTAACCGGGGAGCTGTTTTTT. The rearrangement joins TRBV30 to TRBJ2-2; D is unresolved. In germline, CDR1 is GTSNPN, CDR2 SVGIG (reference sequence). V was cut by 0 bases and J by 5 bases, with 4 bases left in between. The CDR3 is made up of 12 amino acids.

The V call is TRBV7-6, the J call TRBJ2-1; 9 bases match TRBD2. The CDR3 has 16 residues. V was clipped by 5 bases and J by 2 bases; unmatched bases: 7. CDR1 and CDR2 (germline): SGHVS, FNYEAQ. The CDR3 DNA sequence: TGTGCCAGCAGCGAGATGGCGGGGGGGCCCTACAATGAGCAGTTCTTC. It yields the protein CASSEMAGGPYNEQFF.

The sample holds a few counts of this clonotype. The rearrangement joins TRBV29-1 to TRBJ1-3; D remains ambiguous. V dropped 6 bases and J dropped 6 bases, with 9 bases sitting between them. Germline CDR1 reads SQVTM; CDR2 reads ANQGSEA. CDR3 length equals 11 residues. Written as DNA, the CDR3 is TGCAGCGTCGGTAACGAAAACACCATATATTTT. It translates to CSVGNENTIYF.

This clonotype was picked up a small number of times. The V call is TRBV29-1, the J call TRBJ1-3; D is perhaps TRBD1 (6 bases). This CDR3 spans 16 amino acids. V was clipped by 7 bases and J by 0 bases, with 19 bases between them. Germline CDR1 and CDR2: SQVTM and ANQGSEA. DNA for the CDR3: TGCAGCGCGGAGGGATGGAGGGACAACTCTGGAAACACCATATATTTT. It specifies CSAEGWRDNSGNTIYF.

V gene TRBV19 combines with J gene TRBJ2-1, with TRBD1 matching 10 bases. Looked up from germline, CDR1 is LNHDA and CDR2 is SQIVND (reference sequence). The CDR3 has 15 residues. Trimming cost V 9 bases and J 3 bases; bases outside gene matches: 8. CDR3 sequence reads: CASHGTGVRYNEQFF. CDR3 sequence (DNA): TGTGCCAGCCACGGGACAGGGGTCCGCTACAATGAGCAGTTCTTC.